A selection of T cell receptor beta chains follows, all from one sample in a study of blood T cell repertoires in COVID-19. Profiled with immunoSEQ multiplex PCR; TCRdb holds only in-frame clones, not every one. The sample records some 290,000 clones, about 86% being singletons. Sequencing used peripheral blood. The receptors shown here come from a young man with active or convalescent COVID-19. Each CDR3 is given with its conserved first and last residue. The D gene is left open where the match is weak. Size is omitted from some rows. Given values are once, few, many or a class for expanded clones.

V,size,J,D,DNA,CDR3
TRBV19,once,TRBJ2-2,.,TGTGCCAGTAGTATAGGGGTTGCAGGGTCCGGGGAGCTGTTTTTT,CASSIGVAGSGELFF
TRBV5-3,.,TRBJ1-5,.,TGTGCCAGAAGCTTGGCCCTTGGACAGCGAACGAATCAGCCCCAGCATTTT,CARSLALGQRTNQPQHF
TRBV5-4,few,TRBJ1-2,.,TGTGCCAGCGGTGGAGGATATGGCTACACCTTC,CASGGGYGYTF
TRBV2,.,TRBJ2-1,.,TGTGCCAGCACCCCGACGGGATTTTCCTACAATGAGCAGTTCTTC,CASTPTGFSYNEQFF
TRBV6-5,.,TRBJ1-2,.,TGTGCCAGCAAAGATAGGCAGGGGCTCTATGGCTACACCTTC,CASKDRQGLYGYTF
TRBV4-1,.,TRBJ1-1,TRBD1,TGCGCCAGCAGGGGACAGGACATGAACACTGAAGCTTTCTTT,CASRGQDMNTEAFF
TRBV18,few,TRBJ2-7,TRBD2,TGTGCCAGCTCACCGGGGGGGAACTACGAGCAGTACTTC,CASSPGGNYEQYF
TRBV4-2,few,TRBJ2-2,.,TGTGCCAGCAGCCCTGGGTCGGGCGGGCTGAACACCGGGGAGCTGTTTTTT,CASSPGSGGLNTGELFF
TRBV5-4,.,TRBJ2-5,TRBD2,TGTGCCAGCAGCGGGGGGGTAGAGACCCAGTACTTC,CASSGGVETQYF
TRBV30,.,TRBJ2-1,.,TGTGCCTGGAGTAGGGGGATAAACGCTAATGAGCAGTTCTTC,CAWSRGINANEQFF
TRBV6-1,.,TRBJ2-3,TRBD2,TGTGCCAGCAGTGAAACCCTAGCGGGAGATACGCAGTATTTT,CASSETLAGDTQYF
TRBV7-6,once,TRBJ2-7,TRBD2,TGTGCCAGCAGTCCAGGTGGCGGGAGAACCTACGAGCAGTACTTC,CASSPGGGRTYEQYF
TRBV6-5,.,TRBJ1-6,TRBD1,TGTGCCAGCCCTCCCCCTACAGGGGACAATTCACCCCTCCACTTT,CASPPPTGDNSPLHF
TRBV5-1,.,TRBJ2-7,.,TGCGCCAGCAGCTTCGGTGAGACCTACGAGCAGTACTTC,CASSFGETYEQYF
TRBV27,.,TRBJ2-1,.,TGTGCCAGCAGTTTTCGGGGGAACTACAATGAGCAGTTCTTC,CASSFRGNYNEQFF
TRBV27,.,TRBJ2-7,.,TGTGCCAGCAGTTCCCGAGGACAGACCTACGAGCAGTACTTC,CASSSRGQTYEQYF
TRBV28,.,TRBJ2-1,.,TGTGCCAGCAGTTTAACCCAAGAGACAGGAGGTAGTAAGTTCTTC,CASSLTQETGGSKFF
TRBV9,.,TRBJ2-3,.,TGTGCCAGCAGCGGCCCAGGGGGGGATACGCAGTATTTT,CASSGPGGDTQYF
TRBV5-4,once,TRBJ1-2,TRBD1,TGTGCCAGCAGCCTAACAGGGGCCTATGGCTACACCTTC,CASSLTGAYGYTF
TRBV3-1/TRBV3-2,.,TRBJ2-5,.,TGTGCCAGCAGCCAAGGGTGGAGAGAAGGTGAGACCCAGTACTTC,CASSQGWREGETQYF
TRBV9,.,TRBJ2-7,.,TGTGCCAGCAGCGTAGCTGGTATAGGGGGTTACGAGCAGTACTTC,CASSVAGIGGYEQYF
TRBV7-9,.,TRBJ2-2,TRBD1,TGTGCCAGCAGCTCCCGGGACAGGAACACCGGGGAGCTGTTTTTT,CASSSRDRNTGELFF
TRBV6-5,.,TRBJ2-7,TRBD2,TGTGCCAGCAGGCCGACTAGCGGTTGGCGCACCGAGCAGTACTTC,CASRPTSGWRTEQYF
TRBV2,.,TRBJ1-1,.,TGTGCCAGCAGTGAACAGGGTGGAGCTTTCTTT,CASSEQGGAFF
TRBV19,once,TRBJ2-2,.,TGTGCCAGTAGGAGACAGGTGAACACCGGGGAGCTGTTTTTT,CASRRQVNTGELFF
TRBV19,few,TRBJ1-5,.,TGTGCCAGTAATTTCGGCAGGGAAGGACAGCCCCAGCATTTT,CASNFGREGQPQHF
TRBV9,.,TRBJ2-3,.,TGTGCCAGCAGCCCCCGACAGACAGCTACAGATACGCAGTATTTT,CASSPRQTATDTQYF
TRBV7-9,once,TRBJ1-1,.,TGTGCCAGCAGCTTCCTAGCCGGGGGGGCTGAAGCTTTCTTT,CASSFLAGGAEAFF
TRBV5-3,.,TRBJ2-5,.,TGTGCCAGAAGCCCCCGGGACACCACCGGGAAGACCCAGTACTTC,CARSPRDTTGKTQYF
TRBV2,.,TRBJ2-1,.,TGTGCCAGCTCAAGATTAGGACTCTATGAGCAGTTCTTC,CASSRLGLYEQFF
TRBV12-5,.,TRBJ2-1,.,TGTGCTAGTGGTTGGCGACTCGCAGATGAGCAGTTCTTC,CASGWRLADEQFF
TRBV28,.,TRBJ1-5,.,TGTGCCAGCAGTTTGACAGGAGGACAGCCCCAGCATTTT,CASSLTGGQPQHF
TRBV6-9,.,TRBJ2-4,TRBD2,TGTGCCACCAGGAGGCGGGAGAAGGGGCAACTAGCCAAAAACATTCAGTACTTC,CATRRREKGQLAKNIQYF